The rows below give T cell receptor beta chains drawn from one sample of a study of identical twins. TCRdb reprocessed the 5' RACE reads with MiXCR, giving one entry per CDR3 protein. This repertoire shows about 260,000 distinct CDR3 sequences, roughly 7% found once; its top ten account for approximately 3.6%. These same data were also listed under a study on yellow fever vaccine responses in identical twins.

Sequenced input: memory (CD45RO+) T cells sorted from blood. Receptors were obtained from a woman aged 18-35 years in good health. Each CDR3 is given without its conserved first and last residue.

V gene	CDR3 protein
TRBV7-3	ASSPGTSSHEQY
TRBV6-1	ASSPRGPASSNYGYT
TRBV7-8	AISPERQEITDTQY
TRBV12-3/TRBV12-4	ASSFGYEQY
TRBV7-3	ASSLQRDTDTQY
TRBV4-2	ASSLDLGGHGDEQF
TRBV11-2	ASSLTRTGELF
TRBV7-9	ASSQTGKNGYT
TRBV11-3	ASSLGGQGTNEQF
TRBV6-1	ASSRQGGDYGYT
TRBV7-3	ASSRAGTGDGYT
TRBV2	ASSEGDVKEKLF
TRBV6-1	ASSIVHTGELF
TRBV6-1	ASTRRPGGNQPQH